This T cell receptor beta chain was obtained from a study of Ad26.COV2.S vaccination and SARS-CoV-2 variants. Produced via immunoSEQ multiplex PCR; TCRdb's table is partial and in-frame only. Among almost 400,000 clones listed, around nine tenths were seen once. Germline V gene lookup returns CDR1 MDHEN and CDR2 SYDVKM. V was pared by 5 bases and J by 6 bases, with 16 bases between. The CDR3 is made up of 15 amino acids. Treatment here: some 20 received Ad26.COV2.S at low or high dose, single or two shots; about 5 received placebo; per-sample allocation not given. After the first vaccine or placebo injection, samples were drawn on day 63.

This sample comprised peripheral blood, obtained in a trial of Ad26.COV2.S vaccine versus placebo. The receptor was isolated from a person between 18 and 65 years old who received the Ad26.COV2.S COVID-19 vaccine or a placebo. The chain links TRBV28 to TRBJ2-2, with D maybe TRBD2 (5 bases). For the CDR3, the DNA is TGTGCCAGCAGTCCCCCTCGGGGTATGGCCGGGGAGCTGTTTTTT. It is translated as CASSPPRGMAGELFF.